This T cell receptor (beta chain) was captured by sequencing in a study of OX40 agonist ivuxolimab in advanced cancers. Study-level results: Relative to CD4+, CD8+ T cells held more expanded clones on average. Some of the nonresponding patients also showed low levels of normalized T-cell clonal expansion.

The data were produced by immunoSEQ multiplex PCR, yet TCRdb's version contains in-frame clones alone and is incomplete. The sample lists about 140,000 clones; 90% were seen once. Germline V gene sequence: CDR1 SGHRS, CDR2 YFSETQ. V lost 4 bases and J 2 bases, leaving 16 bases between the germline ends. CDR3 length equals 16 residues. As concerns this clone: No antigen is known for it.

The receptor comes from an adult with an advanced solid tumor such as melanoma, head and neck, liver or kidney cancer. The chain recombines TRBV5-1 with TRBJ1-3; D unclear. The sequencing here drew on CD4+ or CD8+ T cells sorted from blood, taken in a trial of the OX40 agonist ivuxolimab. The CDR3 bases are TGCGCCAGCAGCACAGACCTTACAGTCCCTGGAAACACCATATATTTT. Translation: CASSTDLTVPGNTIYF.